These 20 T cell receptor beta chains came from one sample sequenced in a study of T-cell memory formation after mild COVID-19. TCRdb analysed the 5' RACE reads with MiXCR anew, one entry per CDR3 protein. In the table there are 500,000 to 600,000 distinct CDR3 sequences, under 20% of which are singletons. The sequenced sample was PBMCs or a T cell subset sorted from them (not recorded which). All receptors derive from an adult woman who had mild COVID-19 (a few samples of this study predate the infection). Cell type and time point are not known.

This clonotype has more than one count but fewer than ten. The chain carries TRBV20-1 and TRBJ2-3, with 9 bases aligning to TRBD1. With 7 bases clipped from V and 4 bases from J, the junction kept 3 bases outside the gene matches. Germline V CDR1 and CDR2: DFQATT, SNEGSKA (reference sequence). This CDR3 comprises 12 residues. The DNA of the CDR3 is TGCAGTGAAGGGACAGGGCCAGATACGCAGTATTTT. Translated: CSEGTGPDTQYF.

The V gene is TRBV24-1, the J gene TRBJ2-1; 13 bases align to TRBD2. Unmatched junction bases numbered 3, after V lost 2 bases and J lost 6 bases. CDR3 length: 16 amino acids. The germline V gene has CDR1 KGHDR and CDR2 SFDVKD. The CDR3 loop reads CATSDSTSGGFNEQFF. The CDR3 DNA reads TGTGCCACCAGTGATTCGACTAGCGGGGGGTTCAATGAGCAGTTCTTC.

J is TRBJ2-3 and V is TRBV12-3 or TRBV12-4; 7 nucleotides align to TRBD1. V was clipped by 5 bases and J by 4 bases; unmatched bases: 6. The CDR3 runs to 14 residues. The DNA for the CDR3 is TGTGCCAGCAGTACGACAGGGAGCGCAGATACGCAGTATTTT. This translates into CASSTTGSADTQYF.

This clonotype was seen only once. CDR3 sequence (DNA): TGTGCCAGCAGGAGGCTCCTAGCGGGGGGGGGCAATGAGCAGTTCTTC. Its translation is CASRRLLAGGGNEQFF. The chain couples TRBV12-3 or TRBV12-4 to TRBJ2-1, with 12 bases lining up with TRBD2. The CDR3 loop spans 16 amino acids. V lost 6 bases to trimming and J lost 6 bases; unmatched junction nucleotides: 9.

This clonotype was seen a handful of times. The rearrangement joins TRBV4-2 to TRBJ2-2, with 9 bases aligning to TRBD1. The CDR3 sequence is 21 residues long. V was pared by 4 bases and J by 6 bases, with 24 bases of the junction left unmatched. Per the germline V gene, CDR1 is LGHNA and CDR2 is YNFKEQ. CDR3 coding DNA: TGTGCCAGCAGCCCGCTATGGGAAGGTGGGGGGGGACAGGGAGGAGCCGGGGAGCTGTTTTTT. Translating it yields CASSPLWEGGGGQGGAGELFF.

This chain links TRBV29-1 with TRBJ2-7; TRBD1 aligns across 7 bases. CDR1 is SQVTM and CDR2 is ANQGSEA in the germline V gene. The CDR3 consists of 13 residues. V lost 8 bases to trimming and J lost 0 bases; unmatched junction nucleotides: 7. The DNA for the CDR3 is TGCAGCATCAGGACAGGAGTCTCCTACGAGCAGTACTTC. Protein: CSIRTGVSYEQYF.

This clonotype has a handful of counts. The CDR3 sequence is CASSQIGGNTPDEQYF. The CDR3 DNA sequence: TGTGCCAGCAGCCAAATCGGGGGGAACACCCCGGACGAGCAGTACTTC. The chain is built from TRBV4-2 and TRBJ2-7; 7 nucleotides line up with TRBD2. CDR1 and CDR2 from the germline V gene are LGHNA and YNFKEQ. Germline trimming cut 2 bases from V and 5 bases from J; bases unmatched to any gene: 12. The CDR3 spans 16 residues.

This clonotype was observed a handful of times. The chain's CDR3 is CASSLEGSYNEQFF. For the CDR3, the DNA is TGCGCCAGCAGCCTAGAAGGGAGCTACAATGAGCAGTTCTTC. This chain joins TRBV5-1 and TRBJ2-1; weak D call: TRBD2 (5 bases). The CDR3 has 14 residues. Germline CDR1 and CDR2: SGHRS and YFSETQ. Trimming stripped 4 bases from V and 3 bases from J, with 11 bases between.

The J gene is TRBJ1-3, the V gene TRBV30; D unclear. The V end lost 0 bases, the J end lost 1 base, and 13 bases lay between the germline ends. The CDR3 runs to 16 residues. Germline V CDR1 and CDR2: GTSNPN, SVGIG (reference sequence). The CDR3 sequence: CAWSVSSGPSGNTIYF. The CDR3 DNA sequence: TGTGCCTGGAGTGTTTCCTCGGGTCCGTCTGGAAACACCATATATTTT. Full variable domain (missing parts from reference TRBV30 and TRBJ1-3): SQTIHQWPATLVQPVGSPLSLECTVEGTSNPNLYWYRQAAGRGLQLLFYSVGIGQISSEVPQNLSASRPQDRQFILSSKKLLLSDSGFYLCAWSVSSGPSGNTIYFGEGSWLTVV.

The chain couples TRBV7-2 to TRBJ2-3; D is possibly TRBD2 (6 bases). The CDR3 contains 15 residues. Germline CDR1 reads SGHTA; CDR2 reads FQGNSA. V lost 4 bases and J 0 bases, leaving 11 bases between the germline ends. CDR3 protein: CASSSRDLSTDTQYF. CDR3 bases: TGTGCCAGCAGCTCCCGGGACTTAAGCACAGATACGCAGTATTTT. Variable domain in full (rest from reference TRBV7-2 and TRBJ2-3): GAGVSQSPSNKVTEKGKDVELRCDPISGHTALYWYRQSLGQGLEFLIYFQGNSAPDKSGLPSDRFSAERTGGSVSTLTIQRTQQEDSAVYLCASSSRDLSTDTQYFGPGTRLTVL.

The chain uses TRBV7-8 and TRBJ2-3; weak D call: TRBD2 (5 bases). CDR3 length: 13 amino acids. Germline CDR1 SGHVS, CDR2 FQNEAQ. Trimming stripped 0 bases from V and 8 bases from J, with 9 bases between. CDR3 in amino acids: CASSLAYAGTQYF. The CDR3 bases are TGTGCCAGCAGCTTAGCCTATGCGGGTACGCAGTATTTT.

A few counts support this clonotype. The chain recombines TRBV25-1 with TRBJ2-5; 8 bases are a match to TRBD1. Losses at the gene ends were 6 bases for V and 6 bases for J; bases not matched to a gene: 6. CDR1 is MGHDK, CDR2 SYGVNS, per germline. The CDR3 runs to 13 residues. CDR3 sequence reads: CASSPGGEKTQYF. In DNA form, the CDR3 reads TGTGCCAGCAGCCCAGGGGGCGAGAAGACCCAGTACTTC.

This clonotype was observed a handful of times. The DNA for the CDR3 is TGTGCCAGCAGTCGAGGCGACGGGACCTACGAGCAGTACTTC. Its protein product is CASSRGDGTYEQYF. The V gene is TRBV6-2 or TRBV6-3, the J gene TRBJ2-7; possible D gene TRBD2, 5 bases. The CDR3 is 14 amino acids. Looked up from germline, CDR1 is MNHEY and CDR2 is SVGEGT. Trimming removed 5 bases from V and 2 bases from J, with 13 bases in between.

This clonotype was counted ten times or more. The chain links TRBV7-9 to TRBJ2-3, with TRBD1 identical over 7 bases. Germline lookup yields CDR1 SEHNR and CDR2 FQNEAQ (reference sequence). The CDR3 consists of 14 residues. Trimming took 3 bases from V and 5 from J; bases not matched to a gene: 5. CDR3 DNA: TGTGCCAGCAGCTTCTCCTCAGGGGGAGATACGCAGTATTTT. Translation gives CASSFSSGGDTQYF.

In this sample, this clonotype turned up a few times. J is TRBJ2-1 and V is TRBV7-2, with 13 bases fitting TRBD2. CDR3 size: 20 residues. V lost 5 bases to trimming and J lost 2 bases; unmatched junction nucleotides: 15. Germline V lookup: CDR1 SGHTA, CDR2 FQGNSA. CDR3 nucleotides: TGTGCCAGCAGCCCCACGGTTTCGGGACTAGCGGGACGCGCCTACAATGAGCAGTTCTTC. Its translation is CASSPTVSGLAGRAYNEQFF.

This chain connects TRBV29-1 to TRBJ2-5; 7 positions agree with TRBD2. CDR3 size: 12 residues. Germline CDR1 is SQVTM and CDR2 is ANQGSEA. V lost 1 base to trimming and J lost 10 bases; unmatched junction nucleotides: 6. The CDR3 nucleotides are TGCAGCGTTGAAGCTAGCGGAAGAGACCAGTACTTC. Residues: CSVEASGRDQYF.

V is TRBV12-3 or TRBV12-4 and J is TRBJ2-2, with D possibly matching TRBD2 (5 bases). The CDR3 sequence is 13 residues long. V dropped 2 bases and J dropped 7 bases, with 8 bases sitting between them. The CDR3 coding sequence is TGTGCCAGCAGTTTAAACGGGGTCGGGGAGCTGTTTTTT. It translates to CASSLNGVGELFF.

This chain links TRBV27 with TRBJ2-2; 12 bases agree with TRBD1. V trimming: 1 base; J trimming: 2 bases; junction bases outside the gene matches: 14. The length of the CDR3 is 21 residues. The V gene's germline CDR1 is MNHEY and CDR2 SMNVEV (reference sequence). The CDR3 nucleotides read TGTGCCAGCAGTTTATTCGAGCTTTGGGACAGGGGGCTACCTAACACCGGGGAGCTGTTTTTT. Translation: CASSLFELWDRGLPNTGELFF.

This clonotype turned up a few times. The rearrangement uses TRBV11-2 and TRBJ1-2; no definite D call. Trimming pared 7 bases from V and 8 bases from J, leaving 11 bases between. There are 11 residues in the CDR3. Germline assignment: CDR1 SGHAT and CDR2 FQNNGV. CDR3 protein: CASTPPAGYTF. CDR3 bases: TGTGCCAGCACTCCCCCCGCGGGCTACACCTTC.

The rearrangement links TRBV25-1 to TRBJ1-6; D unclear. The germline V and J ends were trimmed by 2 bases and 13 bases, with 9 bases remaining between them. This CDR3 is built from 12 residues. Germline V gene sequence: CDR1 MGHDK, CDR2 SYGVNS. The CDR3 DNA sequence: TGTGCCAGCAGTGAAGAACTCTCGCCCCTCCACTTT. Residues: CASSEELSPLHF.